These T cell receptor beta chains were read from a single sample in a study of CD8+ T cells in alopecia areata. Profiling relied on immunoSEQ multiplex PCR, and the TCRdb table lists in-frame clones only, not all of them. This sample has over 25,000 clones; roughly 80% occur once, and the top ten carry under 20%. What was sequenced was NKG2D-low CD8+ T cells sorted from blood. These receptors all come from a human donor with alopecia areata. Both conserved end residues are part of each CDR3. A D gene is named only where the DNA matches it firmly. Size is stated for part of the rows, as once, few or many counts, or as a class when the clone is expanded.

J: TRBJ1-6; size: NA; D: NA; V: TRBV5-1; CDR3: CASSPTGHNSPLHF; DNA: TGCGCCAGCAGCCCGACAGGACATAATTCACCCCTCCACTTT
J: TRBJ2-1; size: few; D: NA; V: TRBV4-1; CDR3: CASSQGWASSYNEQFF; DNA: TGCGCCAGCAGCCAAGGTTGGGCTAGCTCCTACAATGAGCAGTTCTTC
J: TRBJ2-7; size: NA; D: NA; V: TRBV4-3; CDR3: CASSQDPRDTAYEQYF; DNA: TGCGCCAGCAGCCAAGATCCCCGGGACACAGCCTACGAGCAGTACTTC
J: TRBJ2-5; size: NA; D: NA; V: TRBV7-9; CDR3: CASSLGSQETQYF; DNA: TGTGCCAGCAGCTTAGGAAGCCAAGAGACCCAGTACTTC
J: TRBJ1-6; size: NA; D: NA; V: TRBV7-8; CDR3: CASSASGSSYNSPLHF; DNA: TGTGCCAGCAGCGCGAGCGGGAGCTCCTATAATTCACCCCTCCACTTT
J: TRBJ2-7; size: few; D: NA; V: TRBV7-9; CDR3: CASSPPLDGAYEQYF; DNA: TGTGCCAGCAGCCCCCCTCTTGATGGGGCCTACGAGCAGTACTTC
J: TRBJ2-5; size: NA; D: NA; V: TRBV7-9; CDR3: CASSLGAMGANQETQYF; DNA: TGTGCCAGCAGCTTAGGAGCTATGGGTGCAAACCAAGAGACCCAGTACTTC
J: TRBJ2-1; size: NA; D: TRBD2; V: TRBV29-1; CDR3: CSVELADYNEQFF; DNA: TGCAGCGTTGAACTAGCGGACTACAATGAGCAGTTCTTC
J: TRBJ1-5; size: NA; D: NA; V: TRBV10-3; CDR3: CAISSRRDVDSNQPQHF; DNA: TGTGCCATCAGTTCGCGACGGGACGTAGATAGCAATCAGCCCCAGCATTTT
J: TRBJ1-2; size: once; D: NA; V: TRBV29-1; CDR3: CSVEGAGLVYGYTF; DNA: TGCAGCGTTGAAGGGGCAGGACTAGTCTATGGCTACACCTTC
J: TRBJ2-2; size: NA; D: NA; V: TRBV29-1; CDR3: CSVGSGPEAGELFF; DNA: TGCAGCGTTGGCTCGGGTCCGGAAGCCGGGGAGCTGTTTTTT
J: TRBJ2-7; size: NA; D: NA; V: TRBV7-9; CDR3: CASSFGESYEQYF; DNA: TGTGCCAGCAGCTTCGGGGAATCCTACGAGCAGTACTTC
J: TRBJ2-1; size: NA; D: TRBD1; V: TRBV29-1; CDR3: CSVVPGQGSNEQFF; DNA: TGCAGCGTTGTTCCCGGACAGGGGTCAAATGAGCAGTTCTTC
J: TRBJ2-6; size: NA; D: NA; V: TRBV5-8; CDR3: CASSWGMGPGANVLTF; DNA: TGTGCCAGCAGCTGGGGGATGGGGCCTGGGGCCAACGTCCTGACTTTC
J: TRBJ2-4; size: NA; D: NA; V: TRBV9; CDR3: CASSVDADVQYF; DNA: TGTGCCAGCAGCGTAGATGCGGATGTTCAGTACTTC
J: TRBJ2-1; size: NA; D: NA; V: TRBV7-9; CDR3: CASSLDYTYNEQFF; DNA: TGTGCCAGCAGCTTAGACTACACCTACAATGAGCAGTTCTTC
J: TRBJ1-5; size: NA; D: TRBD1; V: TRBV7-9; CDR3: CASSPQGAGSNQPQHF; DNA: TGTGCCAGCAGCCCCCAGGGGGCGGGAAGCAATCAGCCCCAGCATTTT
J: TRBJ2-7; size: few; D: NA; V: TRBV7-9; CDR3: CASSLGDYEQYF; DNA: TGTGCCAGCAGCTTAGGGGACTACGAGCAGTACTTC
J: TRBJ2-7; size: NA; D: NA; V: TRBV4-3; CDR3: CASSLRAGQYTYEQYF; DNA: TGCGCCAGCAGCCTCCGGGCGGGACAGTATACCTACGAGCAGTACTTC
J: TRBJ1-5; size: once; D: NA; V: TRBV30; CDR3: CAWSVGSNQPQHF; DNA: TGTGCCTGGAGTGTGGGTAGCAATCAGCCCCAGCATTTT
J: TRBJ1-5; size: NA; D: NA; V: TRBV9; CDR3: CASSPGEGAQPQHF; DNA: TGTGCCAGCAGCCCCGGAGAGGGAGCTCAGCCCCAGCATTTT
J: TRBJ2-7; size: once; D: TRBD1; V: TRBV30; CDR3: CAWSFPGQGAFTYEQYF; DNA: TGTGCCTGGAGTTTTCCGGGACAGGGGGCTTTCACCTACGAGCAGTACTTC
J: TRBJ2-6; size: few; D: NA; V: TRBV5-4; CDR3: CASSQDQGSGANVLTF; DNA: TGCGCCAGCAGCCAAGATCAGGGGAGTGGGGCCAACGTCCTGACTTTC
J: TRBJ2-2; size: once; D: NA; V: TRBV29-1; CDR3: CSSRAHNTGELFF; DNA: TGCAGCAGCAGGGCTCACAACACCGGGGAGCTGTTTTTT
J: TRBJ2-2; size: NA; D: NA; V: TRBV7-9; CDR3: CASSPSTNTGELFF; DNA: TGTGCCAGCAGCCCGTCTACGAACACCGGGGAGCTGTTTTTT
J: TRBJ1-4; size: NA; D: NA; V: TRBV7-9; CDR3: CASSFIPNTDEKLFF; DNA: TGTGCCAGCAGCTTCATCCCAAACACGGACGAAAAACTGTTTTTT
J: TRBJ2-1; size: NA; D: NA; V: TRBV6-5; CDR3: CASSYSPHEWGEQFF; DNA: TGTGCCAGCAGTTACAGTCCCCACGAATGGGGTGAGCAGTTCTTC
J: TRBJ2-1; size: NA; D: NA; V: TRBV5-6; CDR3: CASSFGGKLYNEQFF; DNA: TGTGCCAGCAGCTTCGGAGGGAAGCTATACAATGAGCAGTTCTTC
J: TRBJ2-7; size: NA; D: TRBD2; V: TRBV29-1; CDR3: CSVEGLADTYEQYF; DNA: TGCAGCGTTGAAGGGCTAGCGGATACCTACGAGCAGTACTTC
J: TRBJ2-1; size: NA; D: NA; V: TRBV7-9; CDR3: CASSSHREINEQFF; DNA: TGTGCCAGCAGCTCCCACCGGGAGATAAATGAGCAGTTCTTC
J: TRBJ2-7; size: NA; D: NA; V: TRBV5-1; CDR3: CASSPRKTGSEQYF; DNA: TGCGCCAGCAGCCCCCGTAAGACAGGTAGCGAGCAGTACTTC
J: TRBJ2-1; size: NA; D: TRBD2; V: TRBV6-4; CDR3: CASSDSAGGRNEQFF; DNA: TGTGCCAGCAGTGACTCGGCGGGGGGGCGGAATGAGCAGTTCTTC
J: TRBJ2-7; size: NA; D: TRBD1; V: TRBV5-1; CDR3: CASSYGTGSSYEQYF; DNA: TGCGCCAGCAGCTACGGGACAGGGAGCTCCTACGAGCAGTACTTC
J: TRBJ2-7; size: NA; D: TRBD2; V: TRBV27; CDR3: CASSSLSGRADYEQYF; DNA: TGTGCCAGCAGTTCGCTTAGCGGGAGGGCCGACTACGAGCAGTACTTC
J: TRBJ2-3; size: NA; D: NA; V: TRBV4-1; CDR3: CASSQVRTSTDTQYF; DNA: TGCGCCAGCAGCCAAGTAAGGACCAGCACAGATACGCAGTATTTT
J: TRBJ2-1; size: NA; D: NA; V: TRBV27; CDR3: CASSPTKGYNEQFF; DNA: TGTGCCAGCAGTCCGACCAAGGGGTACAATGAGCAGTTCTTC
J: TRBJ2-1; size: NA; D: NA; V: TRBV2; CDR3: CAIQGGGGSYNEQFF; DNA: TGTGCCATCCAGGGGGGAGGAGGCTCCTACAATGAGCAGTTCTTC
J: TRBJ2-5; size: NA; D: NA; V: TRBV10-3; CDR3: CAIRAPEMETQYF; DNA: TGTGCCATCAGGGCACCAGAGATGGAGACCCAGTACTTC
J: TRBJ2-5; size: NA; D: NA; V: TRBV18; CDR3: CASSPPWTDQETQYF; DNA: TGTGCCAGCTCACCACCGTGGACCGATCAAGAGACCCAGTACTTC
J: TRBJ2-6; size: medium-sized; D: NA; V: TRBV4-3; CDR3: CASSQDVAGGANVLTF; DNA: TGCGCCAGCAGCCAAGATGTGGCAGGTGGGGCCAACGTCCTGACTTTC
J: TRBJ2-7; size: NA; D: NA; V: TRBV7-9; CDR3: CASSLWAGSSYEQYF; DNA: TGTGCCAGCAGCTTATGGGCAGGGAGTTCTTACGAGCAGTACTTC
J: TRBJ1-2; size: NA; D: NA; V: TRBV4-1; CDR3: CASSQDPRQLPNYGYTF; DNA: TGCGCCAGCAGCCAAGATCCCCGGCAGCTACCCAACTATGGCTACACCTTC
J: TRBJ2-5; size: NA; D: NA; V: TRBV27; CDR3: CASSPSDSQETQYF; DNA: TGTGCCAGCAGTCCCTCGGACAGCCAAGAGACCCAGTACTTC
J: TRBJ2-3; size: NA; D: NA; V: TRBV7-9; CDR3: CASSLSTGHTDTQYF; DNA: TGTGCCAGCAGCTTAAGTACAGGGCACACAGATACGCAGTATTTT
J: TRBJ2-1; size: NA; D: NA; V: TRBV7-9; CDR3: CASSYSSNEQFF; DNA: TGTGCCAGCAGCTATAGTAGCAATGAGCAGTTCTTC
J: TRBJ2-1; size: NA; D: TRBD2; V: TRBV27; CDR3: CASSLSYLTSGRNEQFF; DNA: TGTGCCAGCAGTTTAAGTTATTTGACTAGCGGGAGGAATGAGCAGTTCTTC
J: TRBJ2-7; size: once; D: TRBD2; V: TRBV13; CDR3: CASSLRTRGTYEQYF; DNA: TGTGCCAGCAGCTTACGGACTAGGGGAACCTACGAGCAGTACTTC
J: TRBJ1-2; size: NA; D: NA; V: TRBV5-1; CDR3: CASSLVEVNYGYTF; DNA: TGCGCCAGCAGCCTGGTGGAGGTGAACTATGGCTACACCTTC
J: TRBJ2-4; size: NA; D: NA; V: TRBV9; CDR3: CASSVGQGFENIQYF; DNA: TGTGCCAGCAGCGTAGGGCAGGGCTTTGAAAACATTCAGTACTTC
J: TRBJ1-2; size: NA; D: NA; V: TRBV7-9; CDR3: CASSLTPPVDYGYTF; DNA: TGTGCCAGCAGCTTAACTCCGCCTGTGGACTATGGCTACACCTTC
J: TRBJ2-3; size: NA; D: NA; V: TRBV27; CDR3: CASSLSGAGTDTQYF; DNA: TGTGCCAGCAGTTTATCGGGGGCGGGCACAGATACGCAGTATTTT
J: TRBJ2-7; size: NA; D: NA; V: TRBV29-1; CDR3: CSVEGPQVEQCF; DNA: TGCAGCGTTGAGGGTCCCCAAGTCGAGCAGTGCTTC
J: TRBJ1-5; size: NA; D: NA; V: TRBV4-1; CDR3: CASSQAGGNQPQHF; DNA: TGCGCCAGCAGCCAAGCTGGGGGGAATCAGCCCCAGCATTTT
J: TRBJ2-3; size: once; D: NA; V: TRBV9; CDR3: CASSEGGRITDTQYF; DNA: TGTGCCAGCAGTGAGGGGGGGCGGATCACAGATACGCAGTATTTT
J: TRBJ1-1; size: NA; D: NA; V: TRBV6-5; CDR3: CASSSTAVEAFF; DNA: TGTGCCAGCAGCAGTACAGCGGTTGAAGCTTTCTTT
J: TRBJ2-2; size: NA; D: NA; V: TRBV11-2; CDR3: CASSGQGSANTGELFF; DNA: TGTGCCAGCAGCGGCCAGGGTTCAGCGAACACCGGGGAGCTGTTTTTT
J: TRBJ1-1; size: NA; D: NA; V: TRBV9; CDR3: CASSSRMNTEAFF; DNA: TGTGCCAGCAGCTCCCGGATGAACACTGAAGCTTTCTTT